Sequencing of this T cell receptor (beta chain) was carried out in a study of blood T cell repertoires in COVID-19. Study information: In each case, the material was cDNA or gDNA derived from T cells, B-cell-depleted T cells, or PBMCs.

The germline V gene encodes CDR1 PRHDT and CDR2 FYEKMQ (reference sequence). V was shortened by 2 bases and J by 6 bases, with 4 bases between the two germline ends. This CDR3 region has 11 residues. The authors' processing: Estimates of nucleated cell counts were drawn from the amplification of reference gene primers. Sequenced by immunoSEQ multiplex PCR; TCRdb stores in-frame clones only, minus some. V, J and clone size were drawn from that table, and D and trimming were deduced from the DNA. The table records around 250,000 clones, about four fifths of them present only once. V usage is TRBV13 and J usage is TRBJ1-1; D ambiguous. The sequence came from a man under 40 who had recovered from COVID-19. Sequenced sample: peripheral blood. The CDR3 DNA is TGTGCCAGCAGCTTATTCTCTGAAGCTTTCTTT. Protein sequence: CASSLFSEAFF.